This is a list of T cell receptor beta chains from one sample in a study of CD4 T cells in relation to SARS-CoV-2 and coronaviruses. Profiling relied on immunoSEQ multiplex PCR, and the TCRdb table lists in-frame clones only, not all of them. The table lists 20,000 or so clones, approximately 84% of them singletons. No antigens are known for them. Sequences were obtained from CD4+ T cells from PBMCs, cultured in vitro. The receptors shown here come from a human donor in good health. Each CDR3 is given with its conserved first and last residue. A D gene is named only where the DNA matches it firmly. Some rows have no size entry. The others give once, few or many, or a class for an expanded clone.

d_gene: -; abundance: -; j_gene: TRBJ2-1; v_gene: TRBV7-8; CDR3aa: CASSPSPPLLSSYNEQFF; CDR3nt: TGTGCCAGCAGCCCCTCACCCCCCCTACTGAGCTCCTACAATGAGCAGTTCTTC
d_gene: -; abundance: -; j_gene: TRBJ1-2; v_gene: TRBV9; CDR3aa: CASSVTLGFDSYGYTF; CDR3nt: TGTGCCAGCAGCGTAACTCTTGGTTTCGATAGCTATGGCTACACCTTC
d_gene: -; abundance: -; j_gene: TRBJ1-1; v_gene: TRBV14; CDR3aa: CASSRFQGRAEAFF; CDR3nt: TGTGCCAGCAGCCGGTTTCAGGGGCGGGCTGAAGCTTTCTTT
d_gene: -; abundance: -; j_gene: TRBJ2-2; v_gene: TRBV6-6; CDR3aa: CASSRQGPATGELFF; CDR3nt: TGTGCCAGCAGTCGCCAGGGGCCGGCCACCGGGGAGCTGTTTTTT
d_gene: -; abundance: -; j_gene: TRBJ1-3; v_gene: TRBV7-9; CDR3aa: CASSLGRTLGNTIYF; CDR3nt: TGTGCCAGCAGCTTAGGACGGACTCTTGGAAACACCATATATTTT
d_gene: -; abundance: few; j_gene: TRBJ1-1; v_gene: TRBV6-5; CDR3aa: CASSLTGLTEAFF; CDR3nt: TGTGCCAGCAGTCTAACTGGACTCACTGAAGCTTTCTTT
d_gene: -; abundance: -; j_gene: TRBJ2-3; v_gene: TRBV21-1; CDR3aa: CASSKTPRDTQYF; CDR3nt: TGTGCCAGCAGCAAGACACCCCGGGATACGCAGTATTTT
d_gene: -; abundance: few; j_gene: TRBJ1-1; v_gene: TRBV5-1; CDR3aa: CASARAGATEAFF; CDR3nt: TGCGCCAGCGCGAGGGCAGGGGCCACTGAAGCTTTCTTT
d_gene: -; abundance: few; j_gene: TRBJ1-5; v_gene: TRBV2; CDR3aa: CASNPGPYSNQPQHF; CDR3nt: TGTGCCAGCAATCCGGGACCGTATAGCAATCAGCCCCAGCATTTT
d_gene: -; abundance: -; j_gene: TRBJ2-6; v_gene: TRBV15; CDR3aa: CATSREGGRSGANVLTF; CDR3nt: TGTGCCACCAGCAGAGAGGGCGGCCGCTCTGGGGCCAACGTCCTGACTTTC
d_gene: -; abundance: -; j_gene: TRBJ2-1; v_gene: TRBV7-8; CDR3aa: CASNPKGGLYNEQFF; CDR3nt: TGTGCCAGCAACCCGAAGGGGGGGCTTTACAATGAGCAGTTCTTC
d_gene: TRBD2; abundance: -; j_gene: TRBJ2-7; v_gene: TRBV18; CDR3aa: CASSPQAGGYEQYF; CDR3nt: TGTGCCAGCTCACCCCAAGCGGGAGGGTACGAGCAGTACTTC
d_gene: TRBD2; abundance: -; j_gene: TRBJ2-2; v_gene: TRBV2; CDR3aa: CASKRWTSGSGELFF; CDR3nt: TGTGCCTCAAAACGATGGACTAGCGGATCCGGGGAGCTGTTTTTT
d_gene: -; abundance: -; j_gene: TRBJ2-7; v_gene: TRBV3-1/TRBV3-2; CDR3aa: CASSHLSYEQYF; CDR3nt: TGTGCCAGCAGCCACCTCTCCTACGAGCAGTACTTC
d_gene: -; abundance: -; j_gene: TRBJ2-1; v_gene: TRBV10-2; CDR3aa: CASSLLIWDVSYNEQFF; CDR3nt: TGCGCCAGCAGCCTCCTAATTTGGGACGTCTCCTACAATGAGCAGTTCTTC
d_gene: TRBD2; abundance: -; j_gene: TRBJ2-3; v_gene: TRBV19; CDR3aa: CASSILAGGSDTQYF; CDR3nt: TGTGCCAGTAGTATACTAGCGGGAGGATCCGATACGCAGTATTTT
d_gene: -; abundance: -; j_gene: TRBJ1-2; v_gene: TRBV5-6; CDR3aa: CASSLGESYGYTF; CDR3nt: TGTGCCAGCAGCTTGGGTGAGTCCTATGGCTACACCTTC
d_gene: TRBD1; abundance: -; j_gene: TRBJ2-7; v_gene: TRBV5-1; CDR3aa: CASSRDRGDYEQYF; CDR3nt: TGCGCCAGCAGCAGAGACAGGGGAGACTACGAGCAGTACTTC
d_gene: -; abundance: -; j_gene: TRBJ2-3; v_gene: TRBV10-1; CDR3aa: CASRGQLWDTQYF; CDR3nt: TGCGCCAGCAGAGGACAGCTTTGGGATACGCAGTATTTT
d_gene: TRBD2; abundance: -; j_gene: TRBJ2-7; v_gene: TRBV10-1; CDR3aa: CASSAGTSGRVGEQYF; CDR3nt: TGCGCCAGCTCGGCCGGGACTAGCGGGAGGGTTGGCGAGCAGTACTTC
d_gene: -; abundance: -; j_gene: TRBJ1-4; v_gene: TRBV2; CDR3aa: CASYRRDIEKLFF; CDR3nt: TGTGCCAGCTACAGGAGAGATATCGAAAAACTGTTTTTT